Following are 8 T cell receptor beta chains from one sample sequenced in a study of PD-1 blockade in classical Hodgkin lymphoma (dated by TCRdb to 2020 to 2022). Library method: the immunoSEQ multiplex PCR assay. TCRdb carries this immuneACCESS record with in-frame sequences only. Its versions omit some clonotypes, under half of them owing to an unresolved V gene in the studies checked, with the rest unexplained. Within this sample are approximately 35,000 clones, with around nine tenths of them counted one time only. Together, the top ten hold over 0.2% of the sample. The sample's time point label is to be understood as: newly diagnosed, previously untreated cHL patient sample. Using a Miltenyi CD4+ T cell isolation kit, CD4+ T cells were purified from thawed PBMCs through magnetic negative selection. Specimen: CD4+ T cells from blood. These receptors all come from a human donor with classical Hodgkin lymphoma.

Concerning this clone: Germline is not matched at one junction end, which may reflect a read error. The chain has TRBV5-8 and TRBJ1-2, with 9 bases lining up with TRBD1. Germline CDR1 SGHTS, CDR2 YDEGEE. The CDR3 length is 14 residues. Written as DNA, the CDR3 is TGTGCCAGCCGCTTTCGGGACAGGGCCTATGGCTACACCTTC. It translates to CASRFRDRAYGYTF.

The chain combines TRBV5-4 with TRBJ2-5; no clear D. V lost 0 bases, J lost 4 bases, and 13 bases lay in between. CDR3 length: 15 amino acids. CDR1 and CDR2 from the germline V gene are SGHNT and YYREEE (reference sequence). CDR3 protein: CASSLGGTGGETQYF. DNA for the CDR3: TGTGCCAGCAGCTTGGGGGGAACGGGCGGAGAGACCCAGTACTTC.

This rearrangement joins TRBV5-6 to TRBJ1-2; 8 bases match TRBD1. Trimming cost V 4 bases and J 4 bases; bases outside gene matches: 9. In germline, CDR1 is SGHDT, CDR2 YYEEEE. This CDR3 has 15 residues. CDR3: CASSIAVQGVYGYTF. CDR3 DNA sequence: TGTGCCAGCAGCATTGCGGTACAGGGGGTCTATGGCTACACCTTC. The full variable domain, in which reference TRBV5-6 and TRBJ1-2 provide the parts outside the CDR3, is DAGVTQSPTHLIKTRGQQVTLRCSPKSGHDTVSWYQQALGQGPQFIFQYYEEEERQRGNFPDRFSGHQFPNYSSELNVNALLLGDSALYLCASSIAVQGVYGYTFGSGTRLTVV.

The rearrangement links TRBV28 to TRBJ2-4; 11 nucleotides agree with TRBD2. V lost 11 bases, J lost 4 bases, and 7 bases stayed unmatched. Germline CDR1 and CDR2: MDHEN and SYDVKM. The CDR3 has 14 amino acids. The CDR3 here is CASETSGTKNIQYF. Written as DNA, the CDR3 is TGTGCCTCCGAGACTAGCGGGACTAAAAACATTCAGTACTTC.

The chain employs TRBV5-1 and TRBJ1-1, with 9 positions matching TRBD1. Germline V gene data show CDR1 as SGHRS and CDR2 as YFSETQ. V lost 0 bases, J lost 6 bases, and 6 bases stayed unmatched. The CDR3 runs to 15 residues. The CDR3 sequence: CASSLERTGASEAFF. CDR3 in DNA: TGCGCCAGCAGCTTGGAACGGACAGGGGCCTCTGAAGCTTTCTTT.

This clone was counted between two and nine times. The chain employs TRBV9 and TRBJ1-2; 10 positions match TRBD1. This CDR3 has 15 residues. V gave up 0 bases and J gave up 8 bases; unmatched junction bases: 7. Germline-derived CDR1 and CDR2 are SGDLS and YYNGEE. Here the CDR3 DNA reads TGTGCCAGCAGCGTAGGGACAGGGGGTTTAGGGGGCTACACCTTC. The encoded protein is CASSVGTGGLGGYTF.

The rearrangement uses TRBV28 and TRBJ1-2; tentative D call: TRBD1 (6 bases). CDR1 and CDR2 (germline): MDHEN, SYDVKM. Trimming cost V 6 bases and J 1 base, with 6 bases left between them. The CDR3 runs to 12 residues. DNA for the CDR3: TGTGCCAGCAGCAGGGGTAACTATGGCTACACCTTC. Protein sequence: CASSRGNYGYTF.

This chain joins TRBV10-3 and TRBJ2-7, with D perhaps TRBD2 (5 bases). Trimming took off 10 bases at V and 7 bases at J, with 14 bases between the two ends. This CDR3 has 11 residues. Germline V gene sequence: CDR1 ENHRY, CDR2 SYGVKD. CDR3 residues: CATTDFLEQYF. CDR3 DNA sequence: TGTGCCACCACGGACTTTTTGGAGCAGTACTTC.